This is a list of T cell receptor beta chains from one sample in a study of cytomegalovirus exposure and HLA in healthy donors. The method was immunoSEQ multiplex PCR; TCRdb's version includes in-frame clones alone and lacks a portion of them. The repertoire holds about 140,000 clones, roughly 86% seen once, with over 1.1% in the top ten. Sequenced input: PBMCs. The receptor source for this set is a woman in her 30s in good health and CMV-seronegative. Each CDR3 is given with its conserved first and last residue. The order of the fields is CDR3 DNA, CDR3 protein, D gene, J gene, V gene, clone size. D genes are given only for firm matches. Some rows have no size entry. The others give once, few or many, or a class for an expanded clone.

cdr3_nt: TGTGCCAGCAGCCGAACAGGGAACACTGAAGCTTTCTTT
cdr3_aa: CASSRTGNTEAFF
d_call: .
j_call: TRBJ1-1
v_call: TRBV2
clone_size: .

cdr3_nt: TGTGCCAGCAGCCCACAGGCTAACTATGGCTACACCTTC
cdr3_aa: CASSPQANYGYTF
d_call: .
j_call: TRBJ1-2
v_call: TRBV5-4
clone_size: .

cdr3_nt: TGTGCCAGCAGCCGACAGGGCTCCTACGAGCAGTACTTC
cdr3_aa: CASSRQGSYEQYF
d_call: TRBD1
j_call: TRBJ2-7
v_call: TRBV27
clone_size: few

cdr3_nt: TGTGCCAGCAGCCTTGGAGGGAACACAGATACGCAGTATTTT
cdr3_aa: CASSLGGNTDTQYF
d_call: .
j_call: TRBJ2-3
v_call: TRBV9
clone_size: .

cdr3_nt: TGTGCCAGCAGCTTAGGGGGACAGGGTCCCTATGGCTACACCTTC
cdr3_aa: CASSLGGQGPYGYTF
d_call: TRBD1
j_call: TRBJ1-2
v_call: TRBV11-2
clone_size: .

cdr3_nt: TGTGCCAGCAGCCCCCCGGACAGGGGCCCATATGGCTACACCTTC
cdr3_aa: CASSPPDRGPYGYTF
d_call: TRBD1
j_call: TRBJ1-2
v_call: TRBV6-6
clone_size: .

cdr3_nt: TGTGCCAGTAGTATAAGGGGCCCGGGTAACACTGAAGCTTTCTTT
cdr3_aa: CASSIRGPGNTEAFF
d_call: .
j_call: TRBJ1-1
v_call: TRBV19
clone_size: .

cdr3_nt: TGCGCCAGCCGACAGGACACTAACTATGGCTACACCTTC
cdr3_aa: CASRQDTNYGYTF
d_call: .
j_call: TRBJ1-2
v_call: TRBV5-1
clone_size: .

cdr3_nt: TGTGCCAGCAGAGGGACAGGTCCCAATCAGCCCCAGCATTTT
cdr3_aa: CASRGTGPNQPQHF
d_call: TRBD1
j_call: TRBJ1-5
v_call: TRBV6-5
clone_size: .

cdr3_nt: TGTGCCAGCAGCTTAGGGCGGGGGGCGCTCTATGGCTACACCTTC
cdr3_aa: CASSLGRGALYGYTF
d_call: .
j_call: TRBJ1-2
v_call: TRBV7-2
clone_size: .

cdr3_nt: TGTGCCAGCAGCGTTGGGGACAGGGGCATTTATGGCTACACCTTC
cdr3_aa: CASSVGDRGIYGYTF
d_call: TRBD1
j_call: TRBJ1-2
v_call: TRBV9
clone_size: .

cdr3_nt: TGTGCCAGCAGCTTAGTAGGGGGCAGGACGCCCTACGAGCAGTACTTC
cdr3_aa: CASSLVGGRTPYEQYF
d_call: TRBD1
j_call: TRBJ2-7
v_call: TRBV7-2
clone_size: .

cdr3_nt: TGTGCCAGCAGCTCGGTCGGGTGGGAGACCCAGTACTTC
cdr3_aa: CASSSVGWETQYF
d_call: .
j_call: TRBJ2-5
v_call: TRBV5-4
clone_size: .

cdr3_nt: TGCGCCAGCAGCTCGGGGGTAGTGACTGAAGCTTTCTTT
cdr3_aa: CASSSGVVTEAFF
d_call: .
j_call: TRBJ1-1
v_call: TRBV5-1
clone_size: .

cdr3_nt: TGTGCCAGTAGCCAGGGTGTGGGCGTAAACTATGGCTACACCTTC
cdr3_aa: CASSQGVGVNYGYTF
d_call: .
j_call: TRBJ1-2
v_call: TRBV19
clone_size: .

cdr3_nt: TGTGCCAGCAGTTACAGGGCATCGTATAATTCACCCCTCCACTTT
cdr3_aa: CASSYRASYNSPLHF
d_call: .
j_call: TRBJ1-6
v_call: TRBV27
clone_size: few

cdr3_nt: TGTGCCAGCAGCGCGAAGGGGGCTGGTCAGCCCCAGCATTTT
cdr3_aa: CASSAKGAGQPQHF
d_call: TRBD1
j_call: TRBJ1-5
v_call: TRBV9
clone_size: .

cdr3_nt: TGCGCCAGCAGCCGTGACCGGGTAGGAGAGACCCAGTACTTC
cdr3_aa: CASSRDRVGETQYF
d_call: .
j_call: TRBJ2-5
v_call: TRBV4-1
clone_size: .

cdr3_nt: TGTGCCAGCTCATCGACAGGCTATAATTCACCCCTCCACTTT
cdr3_aa: CASSSTGYNSPLHF
d_call: .
j_call: TRBJ1-6
v_call: TRBV18
clone_size: .

cdr3_nt: TGTGCCAGCAGTCGTCGACAGGGGGCATGGGGCTACACCTTC
cdr3_aa: CASSRRQGAWGYTF
d_call: TRBD1
j_call: TRBJ1-2
v_call: TRBV27
clone_size: many

cdr3_nt: TGTGCCAGCAGCCCACGCGGGGCAGGCCCCTCTGGAAACACCATATATTTT
cdr3_aa: CASSPRGAGPSGNTIYF
d_call: .
j_call: TRBJ1-3
v_call: TRBV7-6
clone_size: .

cdr3_nt: TGTGCCACCAGCACGGGACTAGTGAAAGAGACCCAGTACTTC
cdr3_aa: CATSTGLVKETQYF
d_call: TRBD2
j_call: TRBJ2-5
v_call: TRBV15
clone_size: .

cdr3_nt: TGTGCCAGCAGCACCCGGGACAGGGGGCTCGAGCAGTACTTC
cdr3_aa: CASSTRDRGLEQYF
d_call: TRBD1
j_call: TRBJ2-7
v_call: TRBV7-2
clone_size: many

cdr3_nt: TGTGCCAGCTCACCACCGAGCGGATATGAAGCTTTCTTT
cdr3_aa: CASSPPSGYEAFF
d_call: .
j_call: TRBJ1-1
v_call: TRBV18
clone_size: .

cdr3_nt: TGTGCCAGCAGTGACAGGTGGTGGAAGGACGAGCAGTACTTC
cdr3_aa: CASSDRWWKDEQYF
d_call: .
j_call: TRBJ2-7
v_call: TRBV6-5
clone_size: once

cdr3_nt: TGCGCCAGCAGCCAAGTCGCCAGGGGTGGTCAGCCCCAGCATTTT
cdr3_aa: CASSQVARGGQPQHF
d_call: .
j_call: TRBJ1-5
v_call: TRBV4-1
clone_size: .

cdr3_nt: TGTGCCAGCAGCTTAAAAGGGACAGGGCCCTATGGCTACACCTTC
cdr3_aa: CASSLKGTGPYGYTF
d_call: TRBD1
j_call: TRBJ1-2
v_call: TRBV7-9
clone_size: .

cdr3_nt: TGCGCCAGCAGCTTAATCCCTACAGATACGCAGTATTTT
cdr3_aa: CASSLIPTDTQYF
d_call: .
j_call: TRBJ2-3
v_call: TRBV5-1
clone_size: .

cdr3_nt: TGTGCCAGCAGGACAGGGGGCCAAGAGACCCAGTACTTC
cdr3_aa: CASRTGGQETQYF
d_call: TRBD1
j_call: TRBJ2-5
v_call: TRBV6-5
clone_size: .

cdr3_nt: TGTGCCAGCAGCCCCCGGGGGGGCTTGATTGAGACCCAGTACTTC
cdr3_aa: CASSPRGGLIETQYF
d_call: TRBD2
j_call: TRBJ2-5
v_call: TRBV7-7
clone_size: .

cdr3_nt: TGTGCCAGCTCATACCTACAGGGGCGAACCGGGGAGCTGTTTTTT
cdr3_aa: CASSYLQGRTGELFF
d_call: TRBD1
j_call: TRBJ2-2
v_call: TRBV18
clone_size: .